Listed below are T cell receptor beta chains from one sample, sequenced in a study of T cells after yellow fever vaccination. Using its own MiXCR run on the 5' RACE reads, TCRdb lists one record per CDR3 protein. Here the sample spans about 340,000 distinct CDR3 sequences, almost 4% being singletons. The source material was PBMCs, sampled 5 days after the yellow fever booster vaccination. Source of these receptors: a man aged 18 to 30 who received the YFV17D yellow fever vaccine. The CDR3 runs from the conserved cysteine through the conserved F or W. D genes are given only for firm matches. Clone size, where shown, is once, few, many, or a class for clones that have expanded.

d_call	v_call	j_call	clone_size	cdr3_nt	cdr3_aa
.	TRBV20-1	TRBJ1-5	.	TGCAGTGTATGGGGGACATTGAGCAATCAGCCCCAGCATTTT	CSVWGTLSNQPQHF
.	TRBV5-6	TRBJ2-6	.	TGTGCCAGCAGCTTGGCCACAGGCTCTGGGGCCAACGTCCTGACTTTC	CASSLATGSGANVLTF
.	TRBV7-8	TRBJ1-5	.	TGTGCCAGCAGCTTTGGAGTGAGTAGGGCTGGCAATCAGCCCCAGCATTTT	CASSFGVSRAGNQPQHF
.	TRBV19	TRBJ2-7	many	TGTGCCAGTAGTACTACAGGGAGCTCCTACGAGCAGTACTTC	CASSTTGSSYEQYF
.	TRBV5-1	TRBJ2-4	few	TGCGCCAGCAGCTTTGAAGATGGAGCCAAAAACATTCAGTACTTC	CASSFEDGAKNIQYF
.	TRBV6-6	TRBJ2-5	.	TGTGCCAGCAGTTACTGGCGGGCGGCAGAAGAGACCCAGTACTTC	CASSYWRAAEETQYF
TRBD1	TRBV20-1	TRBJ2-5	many	TGCAGTGCTTTGATAGGGCGGGACAGGGAAGAGACCCAGTACTTC	CSALIGRDREETQYF
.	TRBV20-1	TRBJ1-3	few	TGCAGTGCTAGAAGAGGTTTCGATGGAAACACCATATATTTT	CSARRGFDGNTIYF
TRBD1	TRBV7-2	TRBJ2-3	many	TGTGCCAGCAGCTGGGCCGGGACAGGCAACACAGATACGCAGTATTTT	CASSWAGTGNTDTQYF
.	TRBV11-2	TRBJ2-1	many	TGTGCCAGCAGCTTGGAGGGCCAGGGGAGGAATGAGCAGTTCTTC	CASSLEGQGRNEQFF
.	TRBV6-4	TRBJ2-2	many	TGTGCCAGCAGTGAGGGGGCCACCGGGGAGCTGTTTTTT	CASSEGATGELFF
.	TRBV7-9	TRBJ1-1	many	TGTGCCAGCAGCTTAGGGGGGCGCGGAACTGAAGCTTTCTTT	CASSLGGRGTEAFF
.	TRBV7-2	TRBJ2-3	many	TGTGCCAGCAGCTCCTCAAATACGCAGTATTTT	CASSSSNTQYF
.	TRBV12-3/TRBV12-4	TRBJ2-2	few	TGTGCCAGCAGAGCCCTTGGCGGGGGCAGCGGGGAGCTGTTTTTT	CASRALGGGSGELFF
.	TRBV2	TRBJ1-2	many	TGTGCCAGCAGTGAAGCAGGGATCTATGGCTACACCTTC	CASSEAGIYGYTF
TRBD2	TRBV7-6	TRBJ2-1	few	TGTGCCAGCAGCTTATTGCGGGGGGCAAATGAGCAGTTCTTC	CASSLLRGANEQFF
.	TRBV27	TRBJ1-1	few	TGTGCCAGCAAGAATCCCGTACAGGGTAGAAACACTGAAGCTTTCTTT	CASKNPVQGRNTEAFF
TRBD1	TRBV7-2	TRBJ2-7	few	TGTGCCAGCAGCCCAGGGGGAGTTTTACGCTACGAGCAGTACTTC	CASSPGGVLRYEQYF
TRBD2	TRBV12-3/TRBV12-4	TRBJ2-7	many	TGTGCCAGCAGTGGCGGGGGGGCTCGAGAGCAGTACTTC	CASSGGGAREQYF
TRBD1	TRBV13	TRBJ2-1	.	TGTGCCAGCAGCTCCCAGGGGGCGCGCGATGAGCAGTTCTTC	CASSSQGARDEQFF
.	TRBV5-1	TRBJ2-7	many	TGCGCCAGCAGCTTAACGGGCAGGGAGAACGAGCAGTACTTC	CASSLTGRENEQYF
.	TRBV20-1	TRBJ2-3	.	TGCAGTGCCCGGGACCCCTGGGGCACAGATACGCAGTATTTT	CSARDPWGTDTQYF
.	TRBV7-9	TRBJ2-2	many	TGTGCCAGCAGCTTAGATCGCACCGGGGAGCTGTTTTTT	CASSLDRTGELFF
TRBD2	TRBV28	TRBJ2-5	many	TGTGCCAGCAGGGGGACTAGCGGTAATTGGGAGACCCAGTACTTC	CASRGTSGNWETQYF
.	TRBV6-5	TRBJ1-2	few	TGTGCCAGCAGACCCTTTTGGGGCTATGGCTACACCTTC	CASRPFWGYGYTF
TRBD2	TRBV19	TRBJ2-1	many	TGTGCCAGTAGTACTAGCGGGGGGTACAATGAGCAGTTCTTC	CASSTSGGYNEQFF